One sample yielded the 2 T cell receptor beta chains listed below, sequenced in a study of blood T cell repertoires in COVID-19. The repertoire was sequenced with immunoSEQ multiplex PCR; TCRdb's copy has only in-frame clones and lacks some. The sample contains 320,000 or so clones, approximately 89% of which appear only once. Sequencing used PBMCs or T cells enriched from blood (not recorded which). These receptors were obtained from a man younger than 40 who had recovered from COVID-19.

The chain couples TRBV21-1 to TRBJ1-1; TRBD1, the table's D call, was not compared with the DNA. TRBV21-1 is flagged as a pseudogene. This CDR3 has 16 residues. CDR3 residues: CARMKNTGARGTEAFF. The CDR3, as DNA: TGTGCCAGGATGAAAAACACAGGGGCGAGAGGGACTGAAGCTTTCTTT.

The CDR3: CASTGQTPLEQYF. The CDR3 nucleotides are TGTGCCAGCACGGGTCAAACCCCCCTCGAGCAGTACTTC. The gene calls are TRBV27 and TRBJ2-7; no clear D gene. The CDR3 covers 13 residues. Germline loops: CDR1 MNHEY, CDR2 SMNVEV (reference sequence). V dropped 7 bases and J dropped 6 bases, with 16 bases sitting between them.